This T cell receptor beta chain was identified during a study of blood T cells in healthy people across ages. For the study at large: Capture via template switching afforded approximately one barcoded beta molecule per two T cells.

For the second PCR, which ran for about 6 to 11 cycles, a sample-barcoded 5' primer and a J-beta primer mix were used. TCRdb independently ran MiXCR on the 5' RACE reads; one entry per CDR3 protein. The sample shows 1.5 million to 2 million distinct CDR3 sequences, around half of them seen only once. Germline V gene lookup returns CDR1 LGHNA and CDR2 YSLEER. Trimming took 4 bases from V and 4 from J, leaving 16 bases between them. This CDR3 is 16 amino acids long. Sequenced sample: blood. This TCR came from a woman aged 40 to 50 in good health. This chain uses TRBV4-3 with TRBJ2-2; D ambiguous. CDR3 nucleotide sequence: TGCGCCAGCAGCCCCGAACCCGATTTCTTCACCGGGGAGCTGTTTTTT. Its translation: CASSPEPDFFTGELFF.